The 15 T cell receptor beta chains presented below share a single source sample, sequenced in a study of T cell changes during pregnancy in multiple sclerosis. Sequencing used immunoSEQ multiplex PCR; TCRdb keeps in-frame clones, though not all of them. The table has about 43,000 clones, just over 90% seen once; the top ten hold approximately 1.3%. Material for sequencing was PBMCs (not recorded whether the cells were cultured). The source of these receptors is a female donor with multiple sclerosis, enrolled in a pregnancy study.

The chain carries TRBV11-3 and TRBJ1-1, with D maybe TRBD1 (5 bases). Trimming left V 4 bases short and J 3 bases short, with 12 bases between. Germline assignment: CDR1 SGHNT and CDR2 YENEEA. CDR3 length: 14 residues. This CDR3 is CASSSTARDTEAFF. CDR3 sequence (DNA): TGTGCCAGCAGCTCGACAGCTCGGGACACTGAAGCTTTCTTT.

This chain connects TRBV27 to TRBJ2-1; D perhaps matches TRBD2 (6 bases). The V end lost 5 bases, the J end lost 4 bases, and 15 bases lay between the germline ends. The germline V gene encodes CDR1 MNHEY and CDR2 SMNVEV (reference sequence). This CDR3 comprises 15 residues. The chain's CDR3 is CASSRELAGYNEQFF. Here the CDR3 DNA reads TGTGCCAGCAGTCGGGAACTAGCCGGGTACAATGAGCAGTTCTTC.

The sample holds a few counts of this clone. The CDR3 DNA reads TGTGCCAGCAGCTTAGGAGGGGGCGTCCACTATGGCTACACCTTC. This codes for CASSLGGGVHYGYTF. The chain joins TRBV7-6 to TRBJ1-2, with 7 bases fitting TRBD1. CDR1 and CDR2 (germline): SGHVS, FNYEAQ. Trimming cost V 1 base and J 3 bases; bases outside gene matches: 5. The CDR3 covers 15 residues.

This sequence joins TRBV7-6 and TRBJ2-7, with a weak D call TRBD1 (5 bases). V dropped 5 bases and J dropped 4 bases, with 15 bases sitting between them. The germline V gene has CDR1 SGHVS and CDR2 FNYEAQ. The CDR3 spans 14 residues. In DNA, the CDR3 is TGTGCCAGCAGCCCCTTCATCGACAGTTACGAGCAGTACTTC. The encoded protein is CASSPFIDSYEQYF.

This CDR3 reads CAPNGAHEQYF. The CDR3 DNA follows: TGTGCCCCCAATGGGGCTCACGAGCAGTACTTC. The rearrangement uses TRBV7-6 and TRBJ2-7; D possibly corresponds to TRBD1 (5 bases). The V end lost 11 bases, the J end lost 5 bases, and 13 bases lay between the germline ends. Germline lookup yields CDR1 SGHVS and CDR2 FNYEAQ. The CDR3 extends over 11 amino acids.

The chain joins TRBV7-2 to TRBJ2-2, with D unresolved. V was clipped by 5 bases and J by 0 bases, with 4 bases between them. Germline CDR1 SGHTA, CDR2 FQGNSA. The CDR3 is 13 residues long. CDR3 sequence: CASSSTNTGELFF. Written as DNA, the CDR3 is TGTGCCAGCAGCAGTACGAACACCGGGGAGCTGTTTTTT.

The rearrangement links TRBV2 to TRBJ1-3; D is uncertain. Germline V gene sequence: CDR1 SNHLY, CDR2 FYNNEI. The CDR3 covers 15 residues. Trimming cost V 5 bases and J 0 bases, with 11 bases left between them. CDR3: CASSPRGFSGNTIYF. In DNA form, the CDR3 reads TGTGCCAGCAGTCCTCGCGGATTCTCTGGAAACACCATATATTTT.

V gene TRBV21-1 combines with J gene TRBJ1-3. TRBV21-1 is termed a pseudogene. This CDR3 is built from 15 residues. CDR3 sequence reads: CASSIRVFSGNTIYF. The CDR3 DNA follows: TGTGCCAGCAGCATCCGGGTCTTCTCTGGAAACACCATATATTTT.

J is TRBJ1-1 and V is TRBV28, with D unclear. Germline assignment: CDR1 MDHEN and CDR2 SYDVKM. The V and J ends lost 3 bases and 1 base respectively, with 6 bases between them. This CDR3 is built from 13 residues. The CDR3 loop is CASSLSGNTEAFF. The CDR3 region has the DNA TGTGCCAGCAGTTTGTCGGGGAACACTGAAGCTTTCTTT.

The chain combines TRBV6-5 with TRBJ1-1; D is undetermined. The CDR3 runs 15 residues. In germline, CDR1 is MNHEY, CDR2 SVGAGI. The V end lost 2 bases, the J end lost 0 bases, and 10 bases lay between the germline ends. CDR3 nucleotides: TGTGCCAGCAGTTACGGAAGGATCTTGAACACTGAAGCTTTCTTT. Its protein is CASSYGRILNTEAFF.

The chain's CDR3 is CASSGGSGANVLTF. CDR3 sequence (DNA): TGTGCCAGCAGTGGGGGCTCTGGGGCCAACGTCCTGACTTTC. The V gene is TRBV27, the J gene TRBJ2-6; perhaps D is TRBD1 or TRBD2 (5 bases each). Trimming pared 5 bases from V and 0 bases from J, leaving 5 bases between. Germline V gene sequence: CDR1 MNHEY, CDR2 SMNVEV (reference sequence). The CDR3 runs to 14 residues.

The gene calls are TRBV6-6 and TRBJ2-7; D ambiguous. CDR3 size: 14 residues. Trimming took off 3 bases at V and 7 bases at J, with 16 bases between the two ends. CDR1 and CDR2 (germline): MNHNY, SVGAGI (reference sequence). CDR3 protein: CASSYETPGTEQYF. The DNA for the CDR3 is TGTGCCAGCAGTTATGAGACACCCGGTACGGAGCAGTACTTC.

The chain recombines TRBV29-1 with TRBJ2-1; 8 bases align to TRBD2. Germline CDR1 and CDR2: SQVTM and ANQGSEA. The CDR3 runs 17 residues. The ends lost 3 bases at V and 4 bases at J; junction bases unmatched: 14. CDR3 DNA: TGCAGCGTTGACTGGGGCGGGAGGACCCTCTCTTACAATGAGCAGTTCTTC. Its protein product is CSVDWGGRTLSYNEQFF.

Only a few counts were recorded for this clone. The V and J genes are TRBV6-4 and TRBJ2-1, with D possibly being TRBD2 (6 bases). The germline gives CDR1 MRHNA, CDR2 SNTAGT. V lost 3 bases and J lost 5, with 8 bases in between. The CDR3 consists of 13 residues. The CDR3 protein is CASSEGTHNEQFF. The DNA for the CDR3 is TGTGCCAGCAGTGAGGGGACTCACAATGAGCAGTTCTTC.

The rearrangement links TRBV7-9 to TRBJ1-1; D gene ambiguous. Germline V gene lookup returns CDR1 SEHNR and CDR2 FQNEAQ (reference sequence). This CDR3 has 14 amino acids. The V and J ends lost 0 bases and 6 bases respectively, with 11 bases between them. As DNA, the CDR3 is TGTGCCAGCAGCTTAGCAGTAGTTGGAGCTGAAGCTTTCTTT. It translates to CASSLAVVGAEAFF.